In this sample, the clone carrying this T cell receptor beta chain turned up a few times. Its target is unknown. A second PCR of about 7 to 12 cycles used a sample-barcoded 5' primer and a J-beta primer mix. Any given sample supplied a minimum of 2.5 million CDR3-containing paired-end reads. MiXCR was run by TCRdb on the 5' RACE reads, yielding one entry per CDR3 protein. Of about 1.8 million distinct CDR3 sequences listed, about 50% are singletons. This record comes from a study of blood T cells in healthy people across ages. In the study overall: Through template switching, about one barcoded beta molecule was captured per two T cells, as measured in model experiments. Findings of the study overall: One million T cells yielded diversity estimates that were considered underestimates.

The CDR3 runs 16 residues. The germline V gene encodes CDR1 SGDLS and CDR2 YYNGEE. Unmatched junction bases numbered 7, after V lost 3 bases and J lost 5 bases. Material for sequencing was blood. The genes are TRBV9 and TRBJ2-1; 11 bases are a match to TRBD2. The sequence was obtained from a woman aged 40 to 50 in good health. In DNA, the CDR3 is TGTGCCAGCAGCGGCACTAGCGGGGGATATGACAATGAGCAGTTCTTC. The encoded protein is CASSGTSGGYDNEQFF. The variable domain in full, with the rest retrieved from reference TRBV9 and TRBJ2-1, is DSGVTQTPKHLITATGQRVTLRCSPRSGDLSVYWYQQSLDQGLQFLIQYYNGEERAKGNILERFSAQQFPDLHSELNLSSLELGDSALYFCASSGTSGGYDNEQFFGPGTRLTVL.